This T cell receptor (beta chain) originates from a study of post-analysis software for immune sequencing data. Study-wide points: In multiple sclerosis, normalized Chao1 diversity was significantly below that of controls. Same-batch samples co-clustered strongly by F measure.

This clonotype was seen only a few times. As yet, its antigen is unknown. TCR beta cDNA libraries included unique molecular identifiers. A single record per CDR3 protein comes from TCRdb applying MiXCR to the PCR reads. Counted here are approximately 570,000 distinct CDR3 sequences, 40% to 50% occurring once; the ten biggest clones make up roughly 1.7%. Sequencing input: blood. The clonotype comes from a girl aged 5-17 years with multiple sclerosis.

As DNA, the CDR3 is TGTGCCAGCAGCCCAACAGGGTCCCGTGGCTACACCTTC. Amino acid sequence: CASSPTGSRGYTF. V gene TRBV5-5 combines with J gene TRBJ1-2; maybe TRBD1 (6 bases). This CDR3 has 13 residues. Germline CDR1 SGHKS, CDR2 YYEKEE (reference sequence). V was pared by 4 bases and J by 7 bases, with 14 bases between. Full variable domain (rest looked up from reference TRBV5-5 and TRBJ1-2): DAGVTQSPTHLIKTRGQQVTLRCSPISGHKSVSWYQQVLGQGPQFIFQYYEKEERGRGNFPDRFSARQFPNYSSELNVNALLLGDSALYLCASSPTGSRGYTFGSGTRLTVV.